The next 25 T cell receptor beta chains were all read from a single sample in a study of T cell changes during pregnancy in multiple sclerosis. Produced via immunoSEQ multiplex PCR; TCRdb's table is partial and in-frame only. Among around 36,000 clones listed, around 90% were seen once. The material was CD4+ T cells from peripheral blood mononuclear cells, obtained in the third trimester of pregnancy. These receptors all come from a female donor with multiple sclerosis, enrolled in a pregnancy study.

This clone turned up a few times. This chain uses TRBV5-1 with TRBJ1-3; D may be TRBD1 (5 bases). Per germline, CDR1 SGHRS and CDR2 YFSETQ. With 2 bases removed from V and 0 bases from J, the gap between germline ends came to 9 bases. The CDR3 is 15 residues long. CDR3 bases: TGCGCCAGCAGCTTAACAGGCAACTCTGGAAACACCATATATTTT. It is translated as CASSLTGNSGNTIYF. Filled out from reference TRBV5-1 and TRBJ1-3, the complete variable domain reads KAGVTQTPRYLIKTRGQQVTLSCSPISGHRSVSWYQQTPGQGLQFLFEYFSETQRNKGNFPGRFSGRQFSNSRSEMNVSTLELGDSALYLCASSLTGNSGNTIYFGEGSWLTVV.

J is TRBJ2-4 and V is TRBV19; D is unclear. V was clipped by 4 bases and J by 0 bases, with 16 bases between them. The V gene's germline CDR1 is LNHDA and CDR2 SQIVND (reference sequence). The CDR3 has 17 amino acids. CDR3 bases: TGTGCCAGTAGTACGGTCAGGTTAGATCTAGCCAAAAACATTCAGTACTTC. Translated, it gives CASSTVRLDLAKNIQYF.

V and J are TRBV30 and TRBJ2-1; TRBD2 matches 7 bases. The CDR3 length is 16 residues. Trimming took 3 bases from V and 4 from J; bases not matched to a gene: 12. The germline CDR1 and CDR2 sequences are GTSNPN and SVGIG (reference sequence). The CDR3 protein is CAWRGRERGQYNEQFF. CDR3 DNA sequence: TGTGCCTGGAGGGGGCGGGAGCGGGGCCAATACAATGAGCAGTTCTTC.

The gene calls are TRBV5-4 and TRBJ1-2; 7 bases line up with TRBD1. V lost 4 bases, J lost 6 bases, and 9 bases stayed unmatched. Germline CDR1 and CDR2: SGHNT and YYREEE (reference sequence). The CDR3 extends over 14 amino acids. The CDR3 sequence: CASSQSGTDNGYTF. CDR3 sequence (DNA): TGTGCCAGCAGCCAATCCGGGACAGATAATGGCTACACCTTC.

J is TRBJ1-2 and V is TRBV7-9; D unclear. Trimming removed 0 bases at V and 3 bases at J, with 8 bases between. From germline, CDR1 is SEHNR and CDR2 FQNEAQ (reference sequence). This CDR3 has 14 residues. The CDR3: CASSLAAGYYGYTF. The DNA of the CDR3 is TGTGCCAGCAGCTTAGCGGCGGGTTACTATGGCTACACCTTC.

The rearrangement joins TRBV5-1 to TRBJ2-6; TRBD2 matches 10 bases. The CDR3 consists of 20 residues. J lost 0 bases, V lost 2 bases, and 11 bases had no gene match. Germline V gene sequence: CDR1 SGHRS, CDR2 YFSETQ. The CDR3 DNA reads TGCGCCAGCAGCTTCCTCCCAGGACTAGCGGTACTCTCTGGGGCCAACGTCCTGACTTTC. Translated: CASSFLPGLAVLSGANVLTF.

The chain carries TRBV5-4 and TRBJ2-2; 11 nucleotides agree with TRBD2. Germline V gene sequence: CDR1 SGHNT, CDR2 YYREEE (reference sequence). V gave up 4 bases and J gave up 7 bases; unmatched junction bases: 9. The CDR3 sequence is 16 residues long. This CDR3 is CASSQGASGRNGELFF. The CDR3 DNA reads TGTGCCAGCAGCCAAGGGGCTAGCGGGAGGAACGGGGAGCTGTTTTTT.

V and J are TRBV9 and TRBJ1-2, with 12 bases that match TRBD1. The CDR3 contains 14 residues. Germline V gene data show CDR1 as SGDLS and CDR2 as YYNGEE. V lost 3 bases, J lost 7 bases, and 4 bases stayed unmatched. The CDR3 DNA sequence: TGTGCCAGCAGCGGGGGACAGGGGGCGGGTGGCTACACCTTC. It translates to CASSGGQGAGGYTF.

The CDR3 DNA follows: TGTGCCAGTAGTATGGATGGACAGGCGCTGACCTACGAGCAGTACTTC. Amino acid sequence: CASSMDGQALTYEQYF. The V gene is TRBV19, the J gene TRBJ2-7, with 7 bases lining up with TRBD1. The CDR3 spans 16 residues. J was trimmed by 2 bases and V by 3 bases; bases with no gene match: 10. CDR1 is LNHDA and CDR2 is SQIVND in the germline V gene (reference sequence).

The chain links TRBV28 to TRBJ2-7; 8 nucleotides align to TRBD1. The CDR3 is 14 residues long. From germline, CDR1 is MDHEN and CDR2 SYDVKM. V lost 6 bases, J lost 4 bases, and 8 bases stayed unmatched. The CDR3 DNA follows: TGTGCCAGCAGGGCGACAGGGGCTCTGTACGAGCAGTACTTC. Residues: CASRATGALYEQYF.

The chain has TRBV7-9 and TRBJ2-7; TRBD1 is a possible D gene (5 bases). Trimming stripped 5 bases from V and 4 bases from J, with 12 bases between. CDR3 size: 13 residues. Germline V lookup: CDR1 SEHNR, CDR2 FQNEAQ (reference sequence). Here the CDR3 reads CASSPLTDYEQYF. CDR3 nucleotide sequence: TGTGCCAGCAGCCCCCTGACAGATTACGAGCAGTACTTC.

The CDR3 here is CASSKLNGGWHYGYTF. DNA for the CDR3: TGTGCCAGCAGCAAGTTAAACGGGGGGTGGCACTATGGCTACACCTTC. This chain uses TRBV21-1 with TRBJ1-2. TRBV21-1 is labeled a pseudogene. The CDR3 has 16 residues.

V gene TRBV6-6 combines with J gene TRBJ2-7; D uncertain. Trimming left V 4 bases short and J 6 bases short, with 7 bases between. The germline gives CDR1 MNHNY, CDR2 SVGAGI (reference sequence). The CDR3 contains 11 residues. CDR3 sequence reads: CASSSLSEQYF. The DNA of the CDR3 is TGTGCCAGCAGTTCCCTGAGCGAGCAGTACTTC.

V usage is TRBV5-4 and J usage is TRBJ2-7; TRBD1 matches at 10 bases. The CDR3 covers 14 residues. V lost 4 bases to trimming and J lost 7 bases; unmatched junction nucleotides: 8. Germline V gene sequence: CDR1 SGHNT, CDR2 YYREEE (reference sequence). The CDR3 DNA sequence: TGTGCCAGCAGCCCGGACAGGGGGAACCGAGAGCAGTACTTC. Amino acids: CASSPDRGNREQYF.

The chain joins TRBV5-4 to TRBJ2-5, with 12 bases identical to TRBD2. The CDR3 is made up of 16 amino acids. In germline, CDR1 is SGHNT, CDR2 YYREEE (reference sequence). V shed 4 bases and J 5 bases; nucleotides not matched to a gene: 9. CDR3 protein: CASSRLAGGMGETQYF. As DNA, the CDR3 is TGTGCCAGCAGCCGGCTAGCGGGAGGGATGGGGGAGACCCAGTACTTC.

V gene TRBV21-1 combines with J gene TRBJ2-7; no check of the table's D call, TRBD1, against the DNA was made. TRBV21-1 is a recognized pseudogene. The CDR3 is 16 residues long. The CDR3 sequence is CASSSYRQALSYEQYF. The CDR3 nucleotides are TGTGCCAGCAGCAGTTACCGACAGGCCCTCTCCTACGAGCAGTACTTC.

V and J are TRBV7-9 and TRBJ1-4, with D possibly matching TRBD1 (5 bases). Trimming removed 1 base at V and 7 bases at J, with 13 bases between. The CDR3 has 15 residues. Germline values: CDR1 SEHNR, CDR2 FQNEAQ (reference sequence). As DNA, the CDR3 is TGTGCCAGCAGCTTAGACATAAGGGGCGTTGAAAAACTGTTTTTT. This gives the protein CASSLDIRGVEKLFF. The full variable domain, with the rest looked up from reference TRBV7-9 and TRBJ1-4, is DTGVSQNPRHKITKRGQNVTFRCDPISEHNRLYWYRQTLGQGPEFLTYFQNEAQLEKSRLLSDRFSAERPKGSFSTLEIQRTEQGDSAMYLCASSLDIRGVEKLFFGSGTQLSVL.

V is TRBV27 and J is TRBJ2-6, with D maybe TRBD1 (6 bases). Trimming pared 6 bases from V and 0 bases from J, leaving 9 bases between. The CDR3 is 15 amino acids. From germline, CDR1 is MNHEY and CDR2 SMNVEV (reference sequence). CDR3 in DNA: TGTGCCAGCAGCCGAGGGGGCTCTGGGGCCAACGTCCTGACTTTC. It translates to CASSRGGSGANVLTF.

Here the CDR3 reads CASSFPNTGELFF. For the CDR3, the DNA is TGTGCCAGCAGTTTCCCTAACACCGGGGAGCTGTTTTTT. The V and J genes are TRBV6-1 and TRBJ2-2; D gene ambiguous. CDR1 and CDR2 (germline): MNHNS, SASEGT. Trimming shortened V by 5 bases and J by 2 bases, and 6 bases separated the two germline ends. This CDR3 spans 13 amino acids.

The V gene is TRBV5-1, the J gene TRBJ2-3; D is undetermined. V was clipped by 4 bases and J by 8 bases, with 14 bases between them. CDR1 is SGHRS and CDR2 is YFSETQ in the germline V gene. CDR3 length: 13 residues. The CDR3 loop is CASSDPGGSTQYF. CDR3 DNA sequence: TGCGCCAGCAGCGACCCGGGTGGGTCTACGCAGTATTTT.

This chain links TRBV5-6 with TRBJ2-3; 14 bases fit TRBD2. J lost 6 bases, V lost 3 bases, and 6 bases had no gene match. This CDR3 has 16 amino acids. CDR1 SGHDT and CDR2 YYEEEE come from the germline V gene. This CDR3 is CASSSVTSGRVDTQYF. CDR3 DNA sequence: TGTGCCAGCAGCTCGGTGACTAGCGGGAGGGTCGATACGCAGTATTTT. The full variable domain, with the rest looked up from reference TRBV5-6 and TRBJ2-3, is DAGVTQSPTHLIKTRGQQVTLRCSPKSGHDTVSWYQQALGQGPQFIFQYYEEEERQRGNFPDRFSGHQFPNYSSELNVNALLLGDSALYLCASSSVTSGRVDTQYFGPGTRLTVL.

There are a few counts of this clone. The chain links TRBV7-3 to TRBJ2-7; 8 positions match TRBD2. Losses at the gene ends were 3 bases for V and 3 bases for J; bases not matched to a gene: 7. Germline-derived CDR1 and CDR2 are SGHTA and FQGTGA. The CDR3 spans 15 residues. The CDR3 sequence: CASSLTGGANYEQYF. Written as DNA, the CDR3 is TGTGCCAGCAGCTTGACCGGGGGGGCTAACTACGAGCAGTACTTC.

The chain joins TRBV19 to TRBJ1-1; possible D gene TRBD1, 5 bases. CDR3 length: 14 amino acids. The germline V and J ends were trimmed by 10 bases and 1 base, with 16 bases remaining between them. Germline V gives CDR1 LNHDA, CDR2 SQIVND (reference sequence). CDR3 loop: CATRRAGTNTEAFF. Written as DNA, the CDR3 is TGTGCCACCCGGCGGGCGGGGACGAACACTGAAGCTTTCTTT.

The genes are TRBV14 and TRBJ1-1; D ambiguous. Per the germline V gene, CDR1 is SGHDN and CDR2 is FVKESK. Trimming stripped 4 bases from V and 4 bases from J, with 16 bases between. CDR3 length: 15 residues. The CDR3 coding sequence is TGTGCCAGCAGCCCCACTCGGGGATGGGGCACTGAAGCTTTCTTT. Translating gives CASSPTRGWGTEAFF.

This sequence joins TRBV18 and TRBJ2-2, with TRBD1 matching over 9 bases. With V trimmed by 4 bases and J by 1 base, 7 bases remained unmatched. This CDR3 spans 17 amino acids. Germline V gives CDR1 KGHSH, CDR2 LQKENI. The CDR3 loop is CASSLTGTGLNTGELFF. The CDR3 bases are TGTGCCAGCTCACTTACCGGGACAGGGTTGAACACCGGGGAGCTGTTTTTT.